This TCR beta chain derives from a study of spatial heterogeneity in lung cancer. Each molecule of TCR cDNA was tagged with one unique molecular identifier. TCRdb re-called the 5' RACE reads through MiXCR, storing one row per CDR3 protein. The sample consists of around 40,000 distinct CDR3 sequences, under 9% of them appearing once. This clonotype appeared many times. The CDR3 has 12 residues. The sample's time point: blood at routine non-recurrence follow-up after resection. The chain recombines TRBV21-1 with TRBJ2-1. TRBV21-1 is a recognized pseudogene. The sequences come from PBMCs, collected at follow-up. The receptor was isolated from a male donor with early-stage non-small cell lung cancer. CDR3 sequence: CASSKTAHEQFF. CDR3 nucleotides: TGTGCCAGCAGCAAAACTGCCCATGAGCAGTTCTTC.